This T cell receptor beta chain was found in a study of OX40 agonist ivuxolimab in advanced cancers. There are a few counts of this clone. Deletions cut 3 bases from V and 1 base from J, with 10 bases between. Germline V CDR1 and CDR2: SGHRS, YFSETQ. The length of the CDR3 is 14 residues. This table comes from immunoSEQ multiplex PCR, and its TCRdb copy is limited to in-frame clones, with some not included. The sample contains some 130,000 clones, more than 85% of which appear only once. The chain is built from TRBV5-1 and TRBJ1-1, with a tentative D call TRBD1 (5 bases). The source of this sequence is an adult with an advanced solid tumor such as melanoma, head and neck, liver or kidney cancer. This specimen consisted of CD4+ or CD8+ T cells sorted from blood, obtained in a trial of the OX40 agonist ivuxolimab. CDR3 nucleotides: TGCGCCAGCAGCTCACAGGCGTCGAACACTGAAGCTTTCTTT. This translates into CASSSQASNTEAFF.